This TCR beta chain was sequenced in a study of radiotherapy plus CTLA-4 blockade in lung cancer. About the study: Of all patients, about 17% responded objectively and approximately 31% showed disease control. Study observations and caveats: Blood-borne expansion of tumor-derived TCR clones followed radiotherapy plus ipilimumab. Among reported predictors of response, early blood T cell clone dynamics with interferon-beta performed best.

The protocol was immunoSEQ multiplex PCR, while the TCRdb copy is restricted to in-frame clones and leaves out a portion. The profile shows 60,000 to 75,000 clones, roughly three quarters of them singletons. Note on this clone: Its antigen is unknown.

From germline, CDR1 is SEHNR and CDR2 FQNEAQ (reference sequence). CDR3 size: 12 residues. Trimming removed 5 bases at V and 7 bases at J, with 8 bases between. Focal radiation and CTLA-4 blockade (ipilimumab) were tested in chemo-refractory metastatic non-small-cell lung cancer patients. The clonotype comes from a human donor with non-small cell lung cancer whose response to radiotherapy plus ipilimumab could not be evaluated. Some clones in this sample may be carry-over from other donors' samples. This chain uses TRBV7-9 with TRBJ2-2; D gene ambiguous. This material consisted of peripheral blood, taken from a patient treated with radiotherapy plus ipilimumab. The CDR3 nucleotides read TGTGCCAGCAGCGGAGTTGGCGGGGAGCTGTTTTTT. Translated, it gives CASSGVGGELFF. Looking up the rest from reference TRBV7-9 and TRBJ2-2 gives the full variable domain: DTGVSQNPRHKITKRGQNVTFRCDPISEHNRLYWYRQTLGQGPEFLTYFQNEAQLEKSRLLSDRFSAERPKGSFSTLEIQRTEQGDSAMYLCASSGVGGELFFGEGSRLTVL.